These 28 T cell receptor beta chains came from one sample sequenced in a study of beta chain bispecific antibodies for T cell cancers. General study points: Normal T cells contributed less of the targeted TRBV signal than the leukemia cells did.

The antigens for these receptors are not known. Either OKT3 anti-CD3 antibody or CD3/CD28 beads expanded T cells from blood mononuclear cells over roughly three days. TCRdb passed the 5' RACE reads through MiXCR, listing each CDR3 protein once. This sample has tens of thousands of distinct CDR3 sequences, with about 2.7% found just once. The sample consisted of healthy donor T cells cultured with leukemia cells. Every receptor here comes from a human donor in good health. Some clones in this sample may be carry-over from other donors' samples.

CDR3 DNA: TGTGCCTGCCAATATGGGACTAGCGGGGAGGAGCAGTACTTC. Protein product: CACQYGTSGEEQYF. V usage is TRBV30 and J usage is TRBJ2-7, with TRBD2 matching over 13 bases. The CDR3 is 14 amino acids. Germline loops: CDR1 GTSNPN, CDR2 SVGIG (reference sequence). The J segment lost 7 bases and the V segment lost 6 bases, leaving 9 bases of the junction unmatched.

In its sample, this clonotype was seen many times. This chain uses TRBV5-4 with TRBJ2-3; 10 bases agree with TRBD1. From germline, CDR1 is SGHNT and CDR2 YYREEE (reference sequence). The CDR3 spans 15 residues. V dropped 4 bases and J dropped 1; count of bases not matched to a gene: 3. The CDR3 is CASSPGTGGTDTQYF. The CDR3 DNA reads as TGTGCCAGCAGCCCCGGGACAGGGGGCACAGATACGCAGTATTTT. The full variable domain, rest sourced from reference TRBV5-4 and TRBJ2-3, is ETGVTQSPTHLIKTRGQQVTLRCSSQSGHNTVSWYQQALGQGPQFIFQYYREEENGRGNFPPRFSGLQFPNYSSELNVNALELDDSALYLCASSPGTGGTDTQYFGPGTRLTVL.

This clonotype showed up many times. The chain has TRBV28 and TRBJ2-1, with D tentatively TRBD2 (6 bases). The germline gives CDR1 MDHEN, CDR2 SYDVKM. Trimming removed 3 bases at V and 7 bases at J, with 13 bases between. CDR3 size: 14 residues. The CDR3 DNA is TGTGCCAGCAGTTTCGGGGGTCTAAGGAATGAGCAGTTCTTC. It translates to CASSFGGLRNEQFF.

This clonotype has a count of ten or more. The CDR3 sequence is CSAPPTGIVQETQYF. Written as DNA, the CDR3 is TGCAGTGCTCCCCCGACAGGGATTGTCCAAGAGACCCAGTACTTC. The gene calls are TRBV20-1 and TRBJ2-5; 7 bases agree with TRBD1. Germline lookup yields CDR1 DFQATT and CDR2 SNEGSKA (reference sequence). The CDR3 length is 15 residues. V gave up 5 bases and J gave up 1 base; unmatched junction bases: 10.

This clonotype showed up many times. The chain recombines TRBV20-1 with TRBJ2-3, with 7 nucleotides matching TRBD2. The CDR3 is made up of 14 amino acids. Germline V gene sequence: CDR1 DFQATT, CDR2 SNEGSKA (reference sequence). Losses at the gene ends were 4 bases for V and 1 base for J; bases not matched to a gene: 5. The CDR3 DNA follows: TGCAGTGCTATGGCGGGGGTGGGCACAGATACGCAGTATTTT. This codes for CSAMAGVGTDTQYF.

In its sample, this clonotype was seen a few times. V and J are TRBV4-2 and TRBJ1-1; a weak D match, TRBD1 (6 bases). V lost 4 bases and J lost 1, with 10 bases in between. The V gene's germline CDR1 is LGHNA and CDR2 YNFKEQ. This CDR3 contains 14 residues. The CDR3 protein is CASSLGATNTEAFF. The DNA for the CDR3 is TGTGCCAGCAGCCTGGGGGCGACGAACACTGAAGCTTTCTTT.

This clonotype has a single count. This may be a read error, as it is one base from a much larger clone. The chain recombines TRBV5-1 with TRBJ2-2, with 8 positions matching TRBD1. This CDR3 contains 15 residues. Germline CDR1 reads SGHRS; CDR2 reads YFSETQ. Written as DNA, the CDR3 is TGCGCCAGCAGCCGTCAGGGGGCGAACACCGGGGAGCGGTTTTTT. Protein product: CASSRQGANTGERFF.

This clonotype was recorded many times. The rearrangement uses TRBV20-1 and TRBJ2-5; 10 nucleotides align to TRBD2. The CDR3 covers 17 residues. The V gene's germline CDR1 is DFQATT and CDR2 SNEGSKA (reference sequence). Trimming cost V 5 bases and J 0 bases; bases outside gene matches: 12. The CDR3 DNA reads as TGCAGTGCTTACGGGACTAGCGACCTAGAGTACCAAGAGACCCAGTACTTC. It yields the protein CSAYGTSDLEYQETQYF.

This clonotype occurred many times. The V gene is TRBV5-1, the J gene TRBJ2-7, with unresolved D. V lost 4 bases and J 3 bases, leaving 8 bases between the germline ends. Germline V gives CDR1 SGHRS, CDR2 YFSETQ. The CDR3 covers 12 residues. The CDR3 nucleotides read TGCGCCAGCAGCCCCAACAGCTACGAGCAGTACTTC. Translating gives CASSPNSYEQYF.

In its sample, this clonotype was seen many times. This rearrangement joins TRBV29-1 to TRBJ2-7; possible D gene TRBD2, 7 bases. Germline loops: CDR1 SQVTM, CDR2 ANQGSEA. This CDR3 is 15 amino acids long. Trimming pared 4 bases from V and 5 bases from J, leaving 21 bases between. The CDR3 sequence: CSVALGEGDGDEQYF. In DNA, the CDR3 is TGCAGCGTTGCTCTCGGGGAGGGGGATGGCGACGAGCAGTACTTC.

This clonotype was counted between two and nine times. The chain couples TRBV7-2 to TRBJ2-6; TRBD1 might be the D (6 bases). The length of the CDR3 is 18 residues. Trimming left V 1 base short and J 0 bases short, with 13 bases between. Germline CDR1 SGHTA, CDR2 FQGNSA. The CDR3 bases are TGTGCCAGCAGCTTAGGCTTTGGACAGCGCTCTGGGGCCAACGTCCTGACTTTC. This codes for CASSLGFGQRSGANVLTF. The full variable domain, rest sourced from reference TRBV7-2 and TRBJ2-6, is GAGVSQSPSNKVTEKGKDVELRCDPISGHTALYWYRQSLGQGLEFLIYFQGNSAPDKSGLPSDRFSAERTGGSVSTLTIQRTQQEDSAVYLCASSLGFGQRSGANVLTFGAGSRLTVL.

The chain carries TRBV15 and TRBJ2-3; TRBD1 matches 7 bases. The V gene's germline CDR1 is LNHNV and CDR2 YYDKDF (reference sequence). V shed 0 bases and J 11 bases; nucleotides not matched to a gene: 11. CDR3 length: 15 residues. The CDR3 spells CATSREETGELGQYF. The CDR3 nucleotides read TGTGCCACCAGCAGAGAAGAAACAGGGGAGTTAGGGCAGTATTTT.

This clonotype has ten or more counts. The rearrangement uses TRBV5-1 and TRBJ2-1; a possible D gene is TRBD2 (5 bases). Trimming removed 3 bases from V and 4 bases from J, with 11 bases in between. The CDR3 is 14 residues long. Germline CDR1 SGHRS, CDR2 YFSETQ. In DNA form, the CDR3 reads TGCGCCAGCAGCTCGGGAATTCGGTACAATGAGCAGTTCTTC. It is translated as CASSSGIRYNEQFF. Filled out from reference TRBV5-1 and TRBJ2-1, the complete variable domain reads KAGVTQTPRYLIKTRGQQVTLSCSPISGHRSVSWYQQTPGQGLQFLFEYFSETQRNKGNFPGRFSGRQFSNSRSEMNVSTLELGDSALYLCASSSGIRYNEQFFGPGTRLTVL.

This clonotype occurred many times. The J gene is TRBJ2-2, the V gene TRBV6-5; D is possibly TRBD2 (6 bases). The CDR3 is made up of 12 amino acids. Germline V CDR1 and CDR2: MNHEY, SVGAGI. V lost 5 bases and J lost 5, with 6 bases in between. The CDR3 loop reads CASSGGTGELFF. The CDR3 nucleotides read TGTGCCAGCAGTGGGGGGACCGGGGAGCTGTTTTTT.

This clonotype has at least ten counts. Written as DNA, the CDR3 is TGTGCCAGTAGCCCCTCTGTGGGGCGTCTTGAAAAACTGTTTTTT. As protein: CASSPSVGRLEKLFF. This chain joins TRBV19 and TRBJ1-4; tentative D call: TRBD1 (5 bases). This CDR3 comprises 15 residues. V lost 6 bases, J lost 7 bases, and 18 bases lay in between. Germline V gene data show CDR1 as LNHDA and CDR2 as SQIVND (reference sequence).

This clonotype occurred many times. The chain couples TRBV27 to TRBJ1-2; a possible D gene is TRBD1 (5 bases). With 9 bases removed from V and 7 bases from J, the gap between germline ends came to 18 bases. The germline gives CDR1 MNHEY, CDR2 SMNVEV (reference sequence). The length of the CDR3 is 13 residues. The CDR3 nucleotides read TGTGCCAGTTGTCCAGGGCACGAGGCTGGCTACACCTTC. The encoded protein is CASCPGHEAGYTF.

This clonotype showed up many times. The V and J genes are TRBV5-1 and TRBJ2-1; no reliable D call. Looked up from germline, CDR1 is SGHRS and CDR2 is YFSETQ. The CDR3 sequence is 14 residues long. Trimming took off 5 bases at V and 8 bases at J, with 17 bases between the two ends. CDR3 nucleotide sequence: TGCGCCAGCAGTTTCGCCGACGAGGACGATGAGCAGTTCTTC. Protein product: CASSFADEDDEQFF.

V gene TRBV6-5 combines with J gene TRBJ2-1; D may be TRBD1 or TRBD2 (6 bases each). The ends were cut back, 2 bases at V and 1 base at J, with 18 bases in the middle. The CDR3 has 18 residues. Germline V gene data show CDR1 as MNHEY and CDR2 as SVGAGI. The DNA for the CDR3 is TGTGCCAGCAGTTACGGGGTCATACGAGGGGGGTCCTACAATGAGCAGTTCTTC. Translation gives CASSYGVIRGGSYNEQFF.

This clonotype was seen at least ten times. The J gene is TRBJ2-7, the V gene TRBV5-1; 9 bases line up with TRBD1. The V and J ends lost 3 bases and 5 bases, in that order; junction bases with no gene match: 6. CDR3 length: 14 residues. Per the germline V gene, CDR1 is SGHRS and CDR2 is YFSETQ. The CDR3 loop reads CASSSGTGMDEQYF. In nucleotides, the CDR3 is TGCGCCAGCAGCTCCGGGACAGGGATGGACGAGCAGTACTTC.

This clonotype showed up many times. This rearrangement joins TRBV20-1 to TRBJ2-7; D might be TRBD2 (6 bases). The CDR3 length is 12 residues. CDR1 and CDR2 from the germline V gene are DFQATT and SNEGSKA (reference sequence). V lost 3 bases, J lost 6 bases, and 12 bases lay in between. CDR3 in amino acids: CSASIREVEQYF. CDR3 bases: TGCAGTGCTAGCATCAGGGAGGTCGAGCAGTACTTC.

This clonotype occurred many times. The chain joins TRBV2 to TRBJ2-7; D might be TRBD2 (6 bases). The length of the CDR3 is 15 residues. CDR1 is SNHLY, CDR2 FYNNEI, per germline. V lost 5 bases to trimming and J lost 2 bases, with 16 bases between them. CDR3 nucleotide sequence: TGTGCCAGCAGTCAACCCCTCACGGGGGCCTACGAGCAGTACTTC. This encodes CASSQPLTGAYEQYF.

The J gene is TRBJ2-2, the V gene TRBV5-6, with no clear D. The CDR3 is 16 amino acids. Trimming cost V 6 bases and J 5 bases, with 20 bases left between them. Germline V gene data show CDR1 as SGHDT and CDR2 as YYEEEE. For the CDR3, the DNA is TGTGCCAGCACCTCTGGGGAAGAAATAATAACCGGGGAGCTGTTTTTT. Protein: CASTSGEEIITGELFF.

The sample holds many counts of this clonotype. The rearrangement uses TRBV3-1 and TRBJ2-1; D perhaps matches TRBD1 (5 bases). The germline V gene encodes CDR1 LGHDT and CDR2 YNNKEL (reference sequence). The ends were cut back, 0 bases at V and 0 bases at J, with 15 bases in the middle. This CDR3 spans 18 amino acids. CDR3 nucleotides: TGTGCCAGCAGCCAAGATCGAACAGGCCCAAGCTCCTACAATGAGCAGTTCTTC. Translating gives CASSQDRTGPSSYNEQFF.

By proportion, this clonotype is medium-sized. The chain combines TRBV3-1 with TRBJ2-1, with a tentative D call TRBD1 (5 bases). CDR3 size: 12 residues. The ends were cut back, 4 bases at V and 6 bases at J, with 7 bases in the middle. Germline lookup yields CDR1 LGHDT and CDR2 YNNKEL (reference sequence). For the CDR3, the DNA is TGTGCCAGCAGCCCTGACAGCAATGAGCAGTTCTTC. This sequence encodes CASSPDSNEQFF.

The sample holds many counts of this clonotype. This chain uses TRBV6-1 with TRBJ1-1; weak D call: TRBD1 (5 bases). Germline V gene lookup returns CDR1 MNHNS and CDR2 SASEGT. The V gene lost 3 bases and the J gene lost 5 bases, with 10 bases spanning the gap. The CDR3 has 13 amino acids. This CDR3 is CASSDGGGTEAFF. In DNA form, the CDR3 reads TGTGCCAGCAGTGATGGGGGAGGAACTGAAGCTTTCTTT.

This clonotype has a count of ten or more. The chain recombines TRBV14 with TRBJ1-2; D remains unclear. Germline values: CDR1 SGHDN, CDR2 FVKESK. This CDR3 contains 13 residues. The V gene lost 3 bases and the J gene lost 2 bases, with 7 bases spanning the gap. CDR3 region: CASSQSRNYGYTF. The CDR3 DNA reads as TGTGCCAGCAGCCAGAGTCGGAACTATGGCTACACCTTC.

This clonotype was detected many times. The CDR3 nucleotides read TGTGCCAGTAGTCGCTGGGGCGGGATGCAAGAGACCCAGTACTTC. Protein product: CASSRWGGMQETQYF. This sequence joins TRBV19 and TRBJ2-5, with a tentative D call TRBD2 (6 bases). Trimming pared 5 bases from V and 2 bases from J, leaving 15 bases between. CDR3 length equals 15 residues. Germline values: CDR1 LNHDA, CDR2 SQIVND (reference sequence).

This clonotype was seen at least ten times. The chain has TRBV19 and TRBJ1-5; TRBD1 matches at 8 bases. The CDR3 totals 15 residues. The V gene's germline CDR1 is LNHDA and CDR2 SQIVND (reference sequence). V lost 4 bases to trimming and J lost 0 bases; unmatched junction nucleotides: 2. The CDR3 reads CASSTGQGSNQPQHF. In DNA, the CDR3 is TGTGCCAGTAGTACCGGACAGGGTAGCAATCAGCCCCAGCATTTT.